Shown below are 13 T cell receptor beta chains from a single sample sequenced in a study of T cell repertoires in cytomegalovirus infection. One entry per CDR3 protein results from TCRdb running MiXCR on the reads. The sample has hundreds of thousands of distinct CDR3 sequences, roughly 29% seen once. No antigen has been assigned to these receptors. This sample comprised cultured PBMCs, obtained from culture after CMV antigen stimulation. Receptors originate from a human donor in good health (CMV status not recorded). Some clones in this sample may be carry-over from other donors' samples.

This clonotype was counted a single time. The CDR3 DNA is TGTGCCAGCAGTTTAAGGAGGTTGGAAACTAATGAAAAACTGTTTTTT. Its translation: CASSLRRLETNEKLFF. The chain combines TRBV27 with TRBJ1-4, with D unresolved. Germline V gene data show CDR1 as MNHEY and CDR2 as SMNVEV (reference sequence). The CDR3 runs 16 residues. The V gene lost 2 bases and the J gene lost 1 base, with 11 bases spanning the gap.

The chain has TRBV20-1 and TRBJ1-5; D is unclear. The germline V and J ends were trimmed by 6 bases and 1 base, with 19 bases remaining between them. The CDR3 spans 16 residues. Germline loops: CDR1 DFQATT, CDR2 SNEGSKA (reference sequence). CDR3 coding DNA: TGCAGTGCCCTTCTTTATGGGCAGCCCAGCAATCAGCCCCAGCATTTT. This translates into CSALLYGQPSNQPQHF.

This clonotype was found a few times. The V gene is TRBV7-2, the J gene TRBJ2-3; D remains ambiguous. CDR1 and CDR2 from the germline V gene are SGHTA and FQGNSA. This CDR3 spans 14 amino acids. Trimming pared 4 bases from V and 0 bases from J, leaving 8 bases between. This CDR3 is CASSSTASTDTQYF. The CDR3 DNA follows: TGTGCCAGCAGCTCGACTGCTAGCACAGATACGCAGTATTTT.

The CDR3: CASRLPGGEAFF. CDR3 sequence (DNA): TGTGCCAGCAGATTACCAGGGGGTGAAGCTTTCTTT. J is TRBJ1-1 and V is TRBV27; 7 bases map to TRBD1. Germline V CDR1 and CDR2: MNHEY, SMNVEV (reference sequence). Trimming at V came to 6 bases and at J to 7 bases, leaving 5 bases not matched to a gene. The CDR3 loop spans 12 amino acids.

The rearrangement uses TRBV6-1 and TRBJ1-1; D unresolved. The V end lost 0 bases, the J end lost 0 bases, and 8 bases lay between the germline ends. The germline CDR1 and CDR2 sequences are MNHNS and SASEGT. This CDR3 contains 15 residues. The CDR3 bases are TGTGCCAGCAGTGAAGCAATGGGGATGAACACTGAAGCTTTCTTT. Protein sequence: CASSEAMGMNTEAFF.

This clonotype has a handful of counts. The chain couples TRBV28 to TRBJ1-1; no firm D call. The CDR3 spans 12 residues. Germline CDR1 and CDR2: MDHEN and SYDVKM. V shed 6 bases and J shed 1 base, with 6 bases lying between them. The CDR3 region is CASRGENTEAFF. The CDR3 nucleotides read TGTGCCAGCAGGGGTGAGAACACTGAAGCTTTCTTT.

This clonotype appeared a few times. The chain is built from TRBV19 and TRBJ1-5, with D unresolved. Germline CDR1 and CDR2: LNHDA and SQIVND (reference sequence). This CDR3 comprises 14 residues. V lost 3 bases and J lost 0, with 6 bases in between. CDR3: CASSMHISNQPQHF. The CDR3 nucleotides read TGTGCCAGTAGTATGCACATTAGCAATCAGCCCCAGCATTTT. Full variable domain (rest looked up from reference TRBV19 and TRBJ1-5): DGGITQSPKYLFRKEGQNVTLSCEQNLNHDAMYWYRQDPGQGLRLIYYSQIVNDFQKGDIAEGYSVSREKKESFPLTVTSAQKNPTAFYLCASSMHISNQPQHFGDGTRLSIL.

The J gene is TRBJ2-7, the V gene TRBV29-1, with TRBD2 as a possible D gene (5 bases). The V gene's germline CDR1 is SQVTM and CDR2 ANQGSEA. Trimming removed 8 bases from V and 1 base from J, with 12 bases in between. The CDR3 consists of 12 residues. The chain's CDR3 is CSIKLESYEQYF. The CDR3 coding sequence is TGCAGCATAAAACTAGAATCCTACGAGCAGTACTTC.

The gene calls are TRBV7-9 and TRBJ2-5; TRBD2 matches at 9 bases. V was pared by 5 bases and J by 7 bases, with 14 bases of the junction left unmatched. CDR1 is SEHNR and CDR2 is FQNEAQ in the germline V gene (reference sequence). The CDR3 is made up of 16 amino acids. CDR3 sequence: CASSPWASGVLATQYF. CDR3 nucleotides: TGTGCCAGCAGCCCGTGGGCTAGCGGGGTGCTAGCGACCCAGTACTTC.

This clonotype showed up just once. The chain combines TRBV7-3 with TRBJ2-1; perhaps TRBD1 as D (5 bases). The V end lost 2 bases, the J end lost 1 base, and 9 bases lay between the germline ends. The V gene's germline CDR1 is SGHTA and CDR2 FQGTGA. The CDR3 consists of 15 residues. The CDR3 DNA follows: TGTGCCAGCAGCTTAGGGGCACCTTCCTACAATGAGCAGTTCTTC. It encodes CASSLGAPSYNEQFF.

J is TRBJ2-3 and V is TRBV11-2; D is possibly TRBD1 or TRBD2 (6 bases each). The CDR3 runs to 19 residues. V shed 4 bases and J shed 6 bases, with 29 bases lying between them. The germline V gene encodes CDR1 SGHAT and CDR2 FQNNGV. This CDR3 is CASSSISGALTGGLDTQYF. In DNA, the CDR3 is TGTGCCAGCAGCTCTATATCGGGGGCGTTGACAGGAGGATTGGATACGCAGTATTTT. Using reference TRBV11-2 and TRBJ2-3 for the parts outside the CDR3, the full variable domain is EAGVAQSPRYKIIEKRQSVAFWCNPISGHATLYWYQQILGQGPKLLIQFQNNGVVDDSQLPKDRFSAERLKGVDSTLKIQPAKLEDSAVYLCASSSISGALTGGLDTQYFGPGTRLTVL.

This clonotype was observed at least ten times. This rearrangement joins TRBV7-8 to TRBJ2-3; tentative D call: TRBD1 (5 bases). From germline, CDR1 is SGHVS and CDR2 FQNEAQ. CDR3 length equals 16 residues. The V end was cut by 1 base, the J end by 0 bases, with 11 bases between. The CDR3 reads CASSLEAGMSTDTQYF. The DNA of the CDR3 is TGTGCCAGCAGCTTAGAGGCAGGGATGAGCACAGATACGCAGTATTTT.

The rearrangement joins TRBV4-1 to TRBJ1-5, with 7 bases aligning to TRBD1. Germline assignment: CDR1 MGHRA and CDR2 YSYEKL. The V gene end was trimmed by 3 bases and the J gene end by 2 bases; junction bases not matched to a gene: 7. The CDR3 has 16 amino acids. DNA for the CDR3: TGCGCCAGCAGCCAGGACGCAGGGGGTGGCAATCAGCCCCAGCATTTT. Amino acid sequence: CASSQDAGGGNQPQHF.